Presented here are 18 T cell receptor beta chains from one specimen sequenced in a study of cytotoxic CD8 clonotypes in ibrutinib-treated CLL. Sequenced by immunoSEQ multiplex PCR; TCRdb stores in-frame clones only, minus some. The sample has roughly 47,000 clones; around 53% are singletons. This specimen consisted of PBMCs, obtained after 12 months of ibrutinib treatment. The source of these receptors is a human donor with chronic lymphocytic leukemia.

The CDR3 sequence: CSTIGRSYNEQFF. The DNA of the CDR3 is TGCAGCACCATAGGGCGCTCCTACAATGAGCAGTTCTTC. This chain connects TRBV29-1 to TRBJ2-1; D gene uncertain. Germline CDR1 SQVTM, CDR2 ANQGSEA. CDR3 length equals 13 residues. Trimming left V 8 bases short and J 0 bases short, with 11 bases between.

This CDR3 reads CASSFRPTGRSLVSNQPQHF. CDR3 nucleotides: TGTGCCAGCAGCTTCCGCCCCACCGGGAGGTCACTTGTAAGCAATCAGCCCCAGCATTTT. The V and J genes are TRBV7-8 and TRBJ1-5; D is uncertain. The CDR3 length is 20 residues. CDR1 SGHVS and CDR2 FQNEAQ come from the germline V gene. Trimming took 3 bases from V and 1 from J, leaving 25 bases between them.

The sample holds a few counts of this clone. The rearrangement links TRBV7-9 to TRBJ2-6, with D possibly TRBD2 on 6 matching bases. With 2 bases removed from V and 1 base from J, the gap between germline ends came to 9 bases. The germline V gene has CDR1 SEHNR and CDR2 FQNEAQ (reference sequence). This CDR3 spans 16 amino acids. The CDR3, as DNA: TGTGCCAGCAGCTTACACGCGGGGTCTGGGGCCAACGTCCTGACTTTC. Its translation: CASSLHAGSGANVLTF.

The chain uses TRBV19 and TRBJ2-5; TRBD1 aligns across 10 bases. Trimming removed 6 bases from V and 5 bases from J; junction bases left unmatched: 9. Germline CDR1 and CDR2: LNHDA and SQIVND (reference sequence). This CDR3 has 15 residues. CDR3 nucleotide sequence: TGTGCCAGTAGGGCACCCGGGACAGGGGCCGAGACCCAGTACTTC. Protein sequence: CASRAPGTGAETQYF.

The gene calls are TRBV2 and TRBJ2-2; D is tentatively TRBD1 or TRBD2 (6 bases each). The ends were cut back, 4 bases at V and 5 bases at J, with 11 bases in the middle. The germline V gene encodes CDR1 SNHLY and CDR2 FYNNEI. The CDR3 runs to 14 residues. As DNA, the CDR3 is TGTGCCAGCAGTGTGGGGGGCGGGACCGGGGAGCTGTTTTTT. Residues: CASSVGGGTGELFF.

The chain carries TRBV28 and TRBJ1-5; D not certain. V gave up 3 bases and J gave up 3 bases, with 9 bases separating them. The germline gives CDR1 MDHEN, CDR2 SYDVKM. The CDR3 loop spans 14 amino acids. This chain's CDR3 is CASSFFADNQPQHF. In DNA form, the CDR3 reads TGTGCCAGCAGTTTTTTCGCCGACAATCAGCCCCAGCATTTT.

CDR3 coding DNA: TGTGCCAGCAGCCAATATACAGGGGGCAGCTATGGCTACACCTTC. The encoded protein is CASSQYTGGSYGYTF. This chain links TRBV7-2 with TRBJ1-2, with TRBD1 identical over 9 bases. J lost 4 bases, V lost 5 bases, and 8 bases had no gene match. Germline CDR1 is SGHTA and CDR2 is FQGNSA. CDR3 length: 15 residues.

The chain carries TRBV5-6 and TRBJ2-5; D is perhaps TRBD1 or TRBD2 (5 bases each). The CDR3 spans 17 residues. The germline CDR1 and CDR2 sequences are SGHDT and YYEEEE. The V end lost 4 bases, the J end lost 0 bases, and 19 bases lay between the germline ends. This CDR3 reads CASSDRVGDGYQETQYF. The CDR3 DNA follows: TGTGCCAGCAGCGACCGGGTGGGGGACGGGTACCAAGAGACCCAGTACTTC.

The genes are TRBV4-1 and TRBJ2-3, with 8 bases lining up with TRBD2. V was clipped by 1 base and J by 7 bases; unmatched bases: 10. Germline V gene data show CDR1 as MGHRA and CDR2 as YSYEKL. This CDR3 comprises 16 residues. DNA for the CDR3: TGCGCCAGCAGCCAAGTAGAAAGCGGGAGTGGGAATACGCAGTATTTT. Its translation is CASSQVESGSGNTQYF.

This clone was detected many times. The chain recombines TRBV9 with TRBJ1-1; D is unresolved. The germline CDR1 and CDR2 sequences are SGDLS and YYNGEE. The germline V and J ends were trimmed by 0 bases and 5 bases, with 23 bases remaining between them. The CDR3 is 18 amino acids. The DNA for the CDR3 is TGTGCCAGCAGCGTAGGCCACCCCATTGCAGACCAAGAGACTGAAGCTTTCTTT. Translation gives CASSVGHPIADQETEAFF.

The J gene is TRBJ1-5, the V gene TRBV9; D remains unclear. V shed 4 bases and J shed 0 bases, with 5 bases lying between them. The CDR3 is made up of 13 amino acids. Germline V CDR1 and CDR2: SGDLS, YYNGEE. CDR3: CASSLHSNQPQHF. The DNA of the CDR3 is TGTGCCAGCAGCCTACATAGCAATCAGCCCCAGCATTTT.

This clone was observed a few times. V gene TRBV6-1 combines with J gene TRBJ2-7; TRBD1 matches at 8 bases. Germline V gene data show CDR1 as MNHNS and CDR2 as SASEGT. The CDR3 covers 14 residues. V trimming: 8 bases; J trimming: 3 bases; junction bases outside the gene matches: 9. The CDR3 is CASRSAGGLYEQYF. The CDR3 nucleotides read TGTGCCAGCCGCTCTGCAGGGGGCCTCTACGAGCAGTACTTC.

The rearrangement joins TRBV5-1 to TRBJ2-2; the D is unclear. The CDR3 is made up of 13 amino acids. Germline V gene data show CDR1 as SGHRS and CDR2 as YFSETQ. V was trimmed by 4 bases and J by 4 bases, leaving 8 bases between them. CDR3 amino acids: CASSPGSTGELFF. The CDR3 DNA reads as TGCGCCAGCAGCCCGGGTTCCACCGGGGAGCTGTTTTTT.

This clone was seen a handful of times. The chain carries TRBV10-3 and TRBJ2-5; 7 nucleotides agree with TRBD2. This CDR3 spans 14 amino acids. The V gene end was trimmed by 6 bases and the J gene end by 4 bases; junction bases not matched to a gene: 8. The germline gives CDR1 ENHRY, CDR2 SYGVKD. CDR3 loop: CAIRAGGGSETQYF. CDR3 coding DNA: TGTGCCATCAGGGCTGGGGGGGGGTCAGAGACCCAGTACTTC.

The table lists this clone with a count of one. The rearrangement joins TRBV27 to TRBJ2-6; D is ambiguous. The CDR3 extends over 14 amino acids. V lost 4 bases and J 0 bases, leaving 4 bases between the germline ends. From germline, CDR1 is MNHEY and CDR2 SMNVEV (reference sequence). This chain's CDR3 is CASSSLSGANVLTF. CDR3 DNA: TGTGCCAGCAGTTCCCTCTCTGGGGCCAACGTCCTGACTTTC.

The rearrangement links TRBV6-4 to TRBJ2-5; D is undetermined. This CDR3 has 15 amino acids. Germline V lookup: CDR1 MRHNA, CDR2 SNTAGT. Deletions cut 3 bases from V and 9 bases from J, with 20 bases between. Written as DNA, the CDR3 is TGTGCCAGCAGTGATGTTTGCGGCCCGTGTCGGGCCCAGTACTTC. Its protein is CASSDVCGPCRAQYF.

The J gene is TRBJ1-5, the V gene TRBV4-2, with 8 bases matching TRBD1. This CDR3 has 16 residues. The J segment lost 7 bases and the V segment lost 0 bases, leaving 8 bases of the junction unmatched. Germline V lookup: CDR1 LGHNA, CDR2 YNFKEQ. Here the CDR3 reads CASSQESRQGAQPQHF. CDR3 bases: TGTGCCAGCAGCCAAGAATCACGGCAGGGGGCCCAGCCCCAGCATTTT.

This clone has just a few counts. V usage is TRBV15 and J usage is TRBJ1-2, with D hard to call. V was shortened by 6 bases and J by 4 bases, with 6 bases between the two germline ends. Per germline, CDR1 LNHNV and CDR2 YYDKDF (reference sequence). The CDR3 runs to 11 residues. CDR3 sequence: CATRAAYGYTF. The DNA for the CDR3 is TGTGCCACCAGGGCGGCCTATGGCTACACCTTC.